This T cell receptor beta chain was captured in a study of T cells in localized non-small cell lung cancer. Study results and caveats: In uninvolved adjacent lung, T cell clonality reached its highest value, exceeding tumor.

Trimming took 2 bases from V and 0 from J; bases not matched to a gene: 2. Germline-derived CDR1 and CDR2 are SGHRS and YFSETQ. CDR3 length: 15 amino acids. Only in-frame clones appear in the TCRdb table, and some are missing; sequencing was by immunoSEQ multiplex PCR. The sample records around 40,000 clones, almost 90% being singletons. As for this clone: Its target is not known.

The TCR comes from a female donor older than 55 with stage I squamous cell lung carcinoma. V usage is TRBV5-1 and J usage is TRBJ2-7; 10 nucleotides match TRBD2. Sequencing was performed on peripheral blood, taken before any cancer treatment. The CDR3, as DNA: TGCGCCAGCAGCTTCCGACTAGCGGGCTCCTACGAGCAGTACTTC. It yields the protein CASSFRLAGSYEQYF.